The T cell receptor beta chain under discussion was sequenced for a study of T cells in Graves' hyperthyroidism and ophthalmopathy. The study, taken as a whole, reports: Ophthalmopathy got predicted by the model a median about six months before its onset. Expanded thyroid clonotypes (above 0.001) were mostly also found in blood. Ophthalmopathy was separated from stable hyperthyroidism by a 13 V-J model.

The TCR beta CDR3 regions underwent amplification using RNA transcripts as the source. During a first-round RT-PCR of the TCR CDR3, the HTBI primer set was used. Via MiXCR, TCRdb re-called the multiplex PCR reads, giving one row per CDR3 protein. The repertoire holds about 500,000 distinct CDR3 sequences, with around 43% as singletons. This clonotype has only a few counts. The antigen is undetermined. Between the trimmed V and J ends, which lost 10 bases and 0 bases, there was a span of 10 bases. Per germline, CDR1 SNHLY and CDR2 FYNNEI. This CDR3 contains 13 residues. The receptor was isolated from an adult woman with Graves' disease, either hyperthyroidism or ophthalmopathy (not recorded which). The chain employs TRBV2 and TRBJ1-5; D not certain. What was sequenced was peripheral blood or thyroid tissue (not recorded which). The CDR3 DNA reads as TGTGCCACCACACGGAATAGCAATCAGCCCCAGCATTTT. This codes for CATTRNSNQPQHF.